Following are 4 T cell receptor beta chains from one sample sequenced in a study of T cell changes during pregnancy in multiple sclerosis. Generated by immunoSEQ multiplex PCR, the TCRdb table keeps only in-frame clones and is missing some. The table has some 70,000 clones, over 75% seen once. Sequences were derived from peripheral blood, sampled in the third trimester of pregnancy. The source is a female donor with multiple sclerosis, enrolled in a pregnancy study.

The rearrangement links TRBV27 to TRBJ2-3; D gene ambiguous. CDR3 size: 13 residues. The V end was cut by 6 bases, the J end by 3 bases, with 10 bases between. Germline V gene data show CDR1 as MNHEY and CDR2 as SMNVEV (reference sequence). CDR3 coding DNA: TGTGCCAGCAGCCACCAGTGGACAGATACGCAGTATTTT. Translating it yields CASSHQWTDTQYF.

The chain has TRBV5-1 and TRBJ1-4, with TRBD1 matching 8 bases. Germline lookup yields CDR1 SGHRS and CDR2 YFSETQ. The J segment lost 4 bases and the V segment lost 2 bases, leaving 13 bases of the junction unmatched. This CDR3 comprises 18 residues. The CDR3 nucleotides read TGCGCCAGCAGCTTTGAGGCTGGGACAGGCCCCCTTAATGAAAAACTGTTTTTT. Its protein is CASSFEAGTGPLNEKLFF.

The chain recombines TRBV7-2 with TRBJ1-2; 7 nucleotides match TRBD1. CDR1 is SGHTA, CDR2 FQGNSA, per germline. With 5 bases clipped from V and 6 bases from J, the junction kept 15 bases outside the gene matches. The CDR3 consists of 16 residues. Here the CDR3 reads CASSRSLQGLAHGYTF. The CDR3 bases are TGTGCCAGCAGCCGAAGCCTACAGGGGTTGGCGCATGGCTACACCTTC.

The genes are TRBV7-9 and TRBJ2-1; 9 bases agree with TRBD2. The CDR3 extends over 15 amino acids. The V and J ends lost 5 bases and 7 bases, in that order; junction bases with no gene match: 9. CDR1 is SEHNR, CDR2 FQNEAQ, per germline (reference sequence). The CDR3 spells CASSILAGTRNEQFF. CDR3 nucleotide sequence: TGTGCCAGCAGCATTCTAGCGGGGACGAGAAATGAGCAGTTCTTC. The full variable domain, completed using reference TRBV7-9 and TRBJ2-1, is DTGVSQNPRHKITKRGQNVTFRCDPISEHNRLYWYRQTLGQGPEFLTYFQNEAQLEKSRLLSDRFSAERPKGSFSTLEIQRTEQGDSAMYLCASSILAGTRNEQFFGPGTRLTVL.